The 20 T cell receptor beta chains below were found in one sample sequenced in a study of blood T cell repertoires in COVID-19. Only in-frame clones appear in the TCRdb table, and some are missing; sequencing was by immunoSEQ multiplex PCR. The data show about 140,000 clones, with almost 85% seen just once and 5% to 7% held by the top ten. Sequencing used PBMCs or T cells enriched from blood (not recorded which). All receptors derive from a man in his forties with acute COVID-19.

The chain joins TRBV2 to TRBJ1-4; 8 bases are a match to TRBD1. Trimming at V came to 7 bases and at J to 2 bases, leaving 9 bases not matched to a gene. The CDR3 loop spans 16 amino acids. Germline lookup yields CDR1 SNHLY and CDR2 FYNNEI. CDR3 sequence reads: CASNIDRGGTNEKLFF. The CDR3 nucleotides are TGTGCCAGCAATATAGACAGGGGTGGCACTAATGAAAAACTGTTTTTT.

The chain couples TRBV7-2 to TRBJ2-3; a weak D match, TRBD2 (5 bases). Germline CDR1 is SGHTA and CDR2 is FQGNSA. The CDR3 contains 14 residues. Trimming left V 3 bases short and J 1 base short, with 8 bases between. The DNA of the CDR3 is TGTGCCAGCAGCTTCGACTACCGCACAGATACGCAGTATTTT. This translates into CASSFDYRTDTQYF.

The CDR3 loop is CASSSGLAGYIGETQYF. The CDR3 region has the DNA TGCGCCAGCAGCTCGGGACTAGCGGGATATATTGGAGAGACCCAGTACTTC. The V call is TRBV5-1, the J call TRBJ2-5, with 13 bases aligning to TRBD2. CDR1 and CDR2 (germline): SGHRS, YFSETQ. The trim removed 3 bases at V and 4 bases at J, leaving 9 bases unmatched. The length of the CDR3 is 17 residues.

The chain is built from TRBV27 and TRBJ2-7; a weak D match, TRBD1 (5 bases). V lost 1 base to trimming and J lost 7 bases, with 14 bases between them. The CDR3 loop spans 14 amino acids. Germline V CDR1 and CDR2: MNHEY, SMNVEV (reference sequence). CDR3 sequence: CASSLLGRAREQYF. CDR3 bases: TGTGCCAGCAGTTTATTAGGCAGGGCGAGGGAGCAGTACTTC.

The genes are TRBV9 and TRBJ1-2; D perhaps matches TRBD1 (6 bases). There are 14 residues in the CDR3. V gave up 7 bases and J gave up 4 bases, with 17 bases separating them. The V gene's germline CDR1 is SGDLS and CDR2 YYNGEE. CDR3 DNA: TGTGCCAGCGTACTACCGGGGGGCGCCTATGGCTACACCTTC. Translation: CASVLPGGAYGYTF.

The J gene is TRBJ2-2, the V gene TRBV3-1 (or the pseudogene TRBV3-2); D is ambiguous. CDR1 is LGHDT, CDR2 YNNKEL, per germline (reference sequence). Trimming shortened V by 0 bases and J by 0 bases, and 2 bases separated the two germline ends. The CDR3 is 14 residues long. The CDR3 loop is CASSQDTNTGELFF. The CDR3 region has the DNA TGTGCCAGCAGCCAAGACACGAACACCGGGGAGCTGTTTTTT.

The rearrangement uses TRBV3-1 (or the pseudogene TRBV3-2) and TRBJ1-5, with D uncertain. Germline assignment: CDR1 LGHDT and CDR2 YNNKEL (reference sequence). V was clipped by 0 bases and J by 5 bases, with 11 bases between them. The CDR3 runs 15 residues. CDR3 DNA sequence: TGTGCCAGCAGCCAAGATCTAACTAGGGATCAGCCCCAGCATTTT. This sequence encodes CASSQDLTRDQPQHF.

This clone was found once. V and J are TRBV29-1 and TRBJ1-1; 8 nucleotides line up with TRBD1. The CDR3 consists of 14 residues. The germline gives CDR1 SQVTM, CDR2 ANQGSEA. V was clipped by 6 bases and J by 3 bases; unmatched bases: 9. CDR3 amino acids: CSVDDRGHHTEAFF. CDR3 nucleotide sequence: TGCAGCGTAGACGACAGGGGACACCACACTGAAGCTTTCTTT. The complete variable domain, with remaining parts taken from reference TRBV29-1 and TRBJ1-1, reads SAVISQKPSRDICQRGTSLTIQCQVDSQVTMMFWYRQQPGQSLTLIATANQGSEATYESGFVIDKFPISRPNLTFSTLTVSNMSPEDSSIYLCSVDDRGHHTEAFFGQGTRLTVV.

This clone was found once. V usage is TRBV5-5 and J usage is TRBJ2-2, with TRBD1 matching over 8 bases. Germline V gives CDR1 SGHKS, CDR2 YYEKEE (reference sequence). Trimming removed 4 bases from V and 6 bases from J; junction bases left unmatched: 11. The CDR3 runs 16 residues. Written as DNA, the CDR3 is TGTGCCAGCAGCATAGGACAGGGTGTATACCCCGGGGAGCTGTTTTTT. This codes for CASSIGQGVYPGELFF.

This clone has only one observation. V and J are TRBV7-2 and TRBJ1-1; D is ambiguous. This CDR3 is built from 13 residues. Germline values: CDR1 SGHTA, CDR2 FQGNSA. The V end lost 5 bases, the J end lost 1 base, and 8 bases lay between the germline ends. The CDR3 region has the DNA TGTGCCAGCAGCAGGCCAGGGAACACTGAAGCTTTCTTT. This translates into CASSRPGNTEAFF.

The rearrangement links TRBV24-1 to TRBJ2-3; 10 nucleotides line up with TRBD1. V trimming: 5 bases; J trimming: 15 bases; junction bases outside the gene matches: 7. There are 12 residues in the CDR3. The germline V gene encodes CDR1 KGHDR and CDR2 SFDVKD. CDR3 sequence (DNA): TGTGCCACCAGTGGGACAGGGGGGCAAGTTTATTTT. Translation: CATSGTGGQVYF.

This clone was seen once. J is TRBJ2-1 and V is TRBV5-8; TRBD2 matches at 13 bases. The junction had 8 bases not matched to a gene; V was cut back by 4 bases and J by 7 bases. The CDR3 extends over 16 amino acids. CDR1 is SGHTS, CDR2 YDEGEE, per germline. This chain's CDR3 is CASSGPGLAGVNEQFF. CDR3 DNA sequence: TGTGCCAGCAGCGGACCCGGACTAGCGGGAGTGAATGAGCAGTTCTTC.

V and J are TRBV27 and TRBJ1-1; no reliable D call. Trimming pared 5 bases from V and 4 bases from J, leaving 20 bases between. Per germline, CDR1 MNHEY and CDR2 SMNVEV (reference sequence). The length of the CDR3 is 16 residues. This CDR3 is CASSPRQAAKVTEAFF. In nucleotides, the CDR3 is TGTGCCAGCAGTCCCCGGCAGGCCGCGAAAGTCACTGAAGCTTTCTTT.

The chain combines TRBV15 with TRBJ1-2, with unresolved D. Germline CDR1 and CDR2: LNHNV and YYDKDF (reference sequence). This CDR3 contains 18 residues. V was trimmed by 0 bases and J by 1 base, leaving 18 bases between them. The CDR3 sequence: CATSRDFGGSQFNYGYTF. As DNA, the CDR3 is TGTGCCACCAGCAGAGATTTTGGCGGCAGTCAGTTTAACTATGGCTACACCTTC.

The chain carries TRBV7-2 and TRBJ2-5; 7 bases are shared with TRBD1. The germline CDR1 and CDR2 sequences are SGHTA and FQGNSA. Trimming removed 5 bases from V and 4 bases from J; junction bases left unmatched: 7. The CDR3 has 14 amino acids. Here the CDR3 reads CASSTQTGRETQYF. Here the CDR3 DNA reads TGTGCCAGCAGCACACAGACAGGGCGAGAGACCCAGTACTTC.

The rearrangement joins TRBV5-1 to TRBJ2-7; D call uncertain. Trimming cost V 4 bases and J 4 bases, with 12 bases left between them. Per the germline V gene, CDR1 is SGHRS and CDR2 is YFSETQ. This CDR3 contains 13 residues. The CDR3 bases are TGCGCCAGCAGCCATTTAGGAGAATACGAGCAGTACTTC. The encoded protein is CASSHLGEYEQYF. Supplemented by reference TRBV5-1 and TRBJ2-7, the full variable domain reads KAGVTQTPRYLIKTRGQQVTLSCSPISGHRSVSWYQQTPGQGLQFLFEYFSETQRNKGNFPGRFSGRQFSNSRSEMNVSTLELGDSALYLCASSHLGEYEQYFGPGTRLTVT.

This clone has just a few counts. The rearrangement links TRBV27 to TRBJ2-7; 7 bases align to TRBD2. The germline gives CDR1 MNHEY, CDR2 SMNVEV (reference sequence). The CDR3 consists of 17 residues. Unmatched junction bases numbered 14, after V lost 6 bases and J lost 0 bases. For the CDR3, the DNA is TGTGCCAGCAGCCCCCGGTGGAGTAGCGGGTACTCCTACGAGCAGTACTTC. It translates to CASSPRWSSGYSYEQYF.

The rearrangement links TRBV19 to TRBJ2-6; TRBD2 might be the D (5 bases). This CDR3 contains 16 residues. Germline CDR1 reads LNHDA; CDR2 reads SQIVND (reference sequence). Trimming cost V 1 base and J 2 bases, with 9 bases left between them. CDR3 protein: CASSIAGWAGANVLTF. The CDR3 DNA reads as TGTGCCAGTAGTATAGCGGGGTGGGCTGGGGCCAACGTCCTGACTTTC. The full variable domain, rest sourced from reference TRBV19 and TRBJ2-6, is DGGITQSPKYLFRKEGQNVTLSCEQNLNHDAMYWYRQDPGQGLRLIYYSQIVNDFQKGDIAEGYSVSREKKESFPLTVTSAQKNPTAFYLCASSIAGWAGANVLTFGAGSRLTVL.

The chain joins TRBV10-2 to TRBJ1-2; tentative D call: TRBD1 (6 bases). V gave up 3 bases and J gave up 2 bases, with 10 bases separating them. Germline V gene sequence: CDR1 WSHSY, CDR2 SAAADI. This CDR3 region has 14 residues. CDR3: CASSDGTSNYGYTF. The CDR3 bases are TGCGCCAGCAGTGACGGGACATCGAACTATGGCTACACCTTC.

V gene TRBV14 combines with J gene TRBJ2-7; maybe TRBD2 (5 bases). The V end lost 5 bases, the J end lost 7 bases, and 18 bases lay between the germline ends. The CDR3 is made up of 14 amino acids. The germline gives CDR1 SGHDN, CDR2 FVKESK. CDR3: CASSTSRLTGEQYF. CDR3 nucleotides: TGTGCCAGCAGCACGAGCCGACTAACGGGGGAGCAGTACTTC.